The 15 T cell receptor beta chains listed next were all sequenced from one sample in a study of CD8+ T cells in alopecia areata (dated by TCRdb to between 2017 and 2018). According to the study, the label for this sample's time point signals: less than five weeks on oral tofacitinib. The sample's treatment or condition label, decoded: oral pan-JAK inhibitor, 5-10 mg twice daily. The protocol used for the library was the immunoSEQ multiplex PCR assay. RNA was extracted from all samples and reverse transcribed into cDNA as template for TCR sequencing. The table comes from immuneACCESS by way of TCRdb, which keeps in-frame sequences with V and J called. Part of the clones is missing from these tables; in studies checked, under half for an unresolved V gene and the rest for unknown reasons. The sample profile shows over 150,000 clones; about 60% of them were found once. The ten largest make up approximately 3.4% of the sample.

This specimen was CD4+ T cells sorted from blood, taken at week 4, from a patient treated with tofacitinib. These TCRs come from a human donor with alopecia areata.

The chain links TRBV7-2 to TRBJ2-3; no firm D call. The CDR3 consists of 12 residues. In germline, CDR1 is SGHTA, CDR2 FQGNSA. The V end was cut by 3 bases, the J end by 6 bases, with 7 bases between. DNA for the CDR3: TGTGCCAGCAGCTTTAAAAAGGATACGCAGTATTTT. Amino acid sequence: CASSFKKDTQYF.

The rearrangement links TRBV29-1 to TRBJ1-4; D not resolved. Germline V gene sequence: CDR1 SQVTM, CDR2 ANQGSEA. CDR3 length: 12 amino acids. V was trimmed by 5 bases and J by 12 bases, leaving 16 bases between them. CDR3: CSVKDGGRELFF. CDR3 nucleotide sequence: TGCAGCGTTAAGGACGGTGGGCGGGAACTGTTTTTT.

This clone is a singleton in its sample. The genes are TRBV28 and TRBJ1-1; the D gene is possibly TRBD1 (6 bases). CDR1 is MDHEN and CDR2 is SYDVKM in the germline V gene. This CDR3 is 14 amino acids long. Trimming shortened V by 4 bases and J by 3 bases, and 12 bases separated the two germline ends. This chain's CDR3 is CASSSAAGDTEAFF. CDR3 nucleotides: TGTGCCAGCAGTTCCGCAGCAGGGGACACTGAAGCTTTCTTT.

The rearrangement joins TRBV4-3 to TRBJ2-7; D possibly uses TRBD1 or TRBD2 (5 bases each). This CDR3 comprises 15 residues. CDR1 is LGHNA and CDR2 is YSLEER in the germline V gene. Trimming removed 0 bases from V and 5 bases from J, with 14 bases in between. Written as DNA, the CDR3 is TGCGCCAGCAGCCAAGAGGGCGGCAGGGACGACGAGCAGTACTTC. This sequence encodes CASSQEGGRDDEQYF.

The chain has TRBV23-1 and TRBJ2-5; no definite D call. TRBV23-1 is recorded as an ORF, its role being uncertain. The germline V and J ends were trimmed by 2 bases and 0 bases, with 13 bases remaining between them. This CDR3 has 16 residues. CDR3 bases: TGCGCCAGCAGTCAAGTCGAAATTAACTACCAAGAGACCCAGTACTTC. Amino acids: CASSQVEINYQETQYF.

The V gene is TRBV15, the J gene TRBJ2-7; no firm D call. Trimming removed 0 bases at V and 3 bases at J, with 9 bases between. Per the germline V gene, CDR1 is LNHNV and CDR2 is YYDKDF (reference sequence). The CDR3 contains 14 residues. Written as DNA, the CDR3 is TGTGCCACCAGCAGAGATATCAGCTTCTACGAGCAGTACTTC. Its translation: CATSRDISFYEQYF.

CDR3 residues: CASRSQGLDYGYTF. DNA of the CDR3: TGTGCCAGCAGGTCACAGGGGCTGGACTATGGCTACACCTTC. V and J are TRBV6-5 and TRBJ1-2, with 7 bases fitting TRBD1. Unmatched junction bases numbered 7, after V lost 6 bases and J lost 3 bases. There are 14 residues in the CDR3. Germline CDR1 reads MNHEY; CDR2 reads SVGAGI.

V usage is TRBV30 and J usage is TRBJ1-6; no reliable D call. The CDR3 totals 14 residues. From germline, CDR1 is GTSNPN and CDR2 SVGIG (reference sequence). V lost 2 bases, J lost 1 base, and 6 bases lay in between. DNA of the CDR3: TGTGCCTGGAGTAGCCGGTCCTATAATTCACCCCTCCACTTT. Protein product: CAWSSRSYNSPLHF. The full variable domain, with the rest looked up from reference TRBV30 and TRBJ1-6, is SQTIHQWPATLVQPVGSPLSLECTVEGTSNPNLYWYRQAAGRGLQLLFYSVGIGQISSEVPQNLSASRPQDRQFILSSKKLLLSDSGFYLCAWSSRSYNSPLHFGNGTRLTVT.

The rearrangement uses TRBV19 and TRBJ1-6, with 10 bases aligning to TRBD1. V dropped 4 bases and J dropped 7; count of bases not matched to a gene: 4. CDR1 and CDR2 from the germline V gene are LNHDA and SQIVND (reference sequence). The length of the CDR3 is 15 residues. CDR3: CASSTRDRGNSPLHF. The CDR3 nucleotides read TGTGCCAGTAGTACGCGGGACAGGGGAAATTCACCCCTCCACTTT.

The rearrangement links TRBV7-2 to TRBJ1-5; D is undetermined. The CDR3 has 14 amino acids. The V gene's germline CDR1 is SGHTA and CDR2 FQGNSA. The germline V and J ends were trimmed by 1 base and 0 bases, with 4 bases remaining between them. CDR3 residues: CASSLDSSNQPQHF. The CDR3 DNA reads TGTGCCAGCAGCTTAGACAGTAGCAATCAGCCCCAGCATTTT. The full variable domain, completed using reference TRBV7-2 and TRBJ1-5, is GAGVSQSPSNKVTEKGKDVELRCDPISGHTALYWYRQSLGQGLEFLIYFQGNSAPDKSGLPSDRFSAERTGGSVSTLTIQRTQQEDSAVYLCASSLDSSNQPQHFGDGTRLSIL.

The CDR3 DNA sequence: TGTGCCAGCAGCGTAGGAGGGCGCGGTACCGGCGAGACCCAGTACTTC. Its translation is CASSVGGRGTGETQYF. The rearrangement uses TRBV9 and TRBJ2-5; D possibly corresponds to TRBD2 (5 bases). The V end lost 0 bases, the J end lost 5 bases, and 17 bases lay between the germline ends. Germline CDR1 and CDR2: SGDLS and YYNGEE. CDR3 length: 16 residues. Full variable domain (missing parts from reference TRBV9 and TRBJ2-5): DSGVTQTPKHLITATGQRVTLRCSPRSGDLSVYWYQQSLDQGLQFLIQYYNGEERAKGNILERFSAQQFPDLHSELNLSSLELGDSALYFCASSVGGRGTGETQYFGPGTRLLVL.

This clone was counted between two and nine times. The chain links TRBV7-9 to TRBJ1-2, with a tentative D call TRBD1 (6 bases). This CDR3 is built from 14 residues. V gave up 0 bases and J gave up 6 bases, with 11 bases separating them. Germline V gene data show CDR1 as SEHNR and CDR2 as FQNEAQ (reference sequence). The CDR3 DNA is TGTGCCAGCAGCTTAGCAGCGGGGGGCCATGGCTACACCTTC. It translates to CASSLAAGGHGYTF. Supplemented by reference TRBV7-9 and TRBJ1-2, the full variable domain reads DTGVSQNPRHKITKRGQNVTFRCDPISEHNRLYWYRQTLGQGPEFLTYFQNEAQLEKSRLLSDRFSAERPKGSFSTLEIQRTEQGDSAMYLCASSLAAGGHGYTFGSGTRLTVV.

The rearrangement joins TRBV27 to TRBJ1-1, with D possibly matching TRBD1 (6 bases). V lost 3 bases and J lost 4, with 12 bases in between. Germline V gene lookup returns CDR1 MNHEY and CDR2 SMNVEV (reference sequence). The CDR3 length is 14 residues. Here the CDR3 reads CASSFGGVGTEAFF. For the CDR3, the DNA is TGTGCCAGCAGTTTTGGGGGCGTGGGCACTGAAGCTTTCTTT.

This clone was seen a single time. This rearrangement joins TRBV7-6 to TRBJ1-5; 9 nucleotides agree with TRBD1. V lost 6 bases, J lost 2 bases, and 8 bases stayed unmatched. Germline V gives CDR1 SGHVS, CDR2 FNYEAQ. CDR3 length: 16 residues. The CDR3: CASSPDTGGGNQPQHF. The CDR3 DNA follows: TGTGCCAGCAGTCCAGACACAGGGGGCGGCAATCAGCCCCAGCATTTT.

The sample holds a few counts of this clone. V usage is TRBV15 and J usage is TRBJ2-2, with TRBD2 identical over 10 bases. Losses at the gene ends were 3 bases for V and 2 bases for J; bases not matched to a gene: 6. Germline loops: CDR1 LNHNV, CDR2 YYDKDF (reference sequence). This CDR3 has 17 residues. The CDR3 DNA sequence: TGTGCCACCAGCAGTAGAGCGGGGGGGCATAACACCGGGGAGCTGTTTTTT. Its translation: CATSSRAGGHNTGELFF.